Below are 18 T cell receptor beta chains sequenced from a single sample in a study of Ad26.COV2.S vaccination and SARS-CoV-2 variants. Measured with immunoSEQ multiplex PCR; TCRdb has only the in-frame clones, and not every one. The sample holds approximately 250,000 clones, around 88% seen once. Treatment indicated: about 20 received Ad26.COV2.S at low or high dose, single or two shots; about 5 received placebo; per-sample allocation not given. Specimens were obtained on day 63 following the first vaccine or placebo injection. The sample here was peripheral blood, taken in a trial of Ad26.COV2.S vaccine versus placebo. The source of these receptors is a person aged 18 to 65 who received the Ad26.COV2.S COVID-19 vaccine or a placebo.

This rearrangement joins TRBV6-2 or TRBV6-3 to TRBJ2-7, with TRBD1 matching over 7 bases. V trimming: 2 bases; J trimming: 3 bases; junction bases outside the gene matches: 1. Germline V CDR1 and CDR2: MNHEY, SVGEGT. CDR3 length equals 13 residues. The CDR3: CASSYDRDYEQYV. The CDR3 DNA follows: TGTGCCAGCAGTTACGACAGGGACTACGAGCAGTACGTC.

The gene calls are TRBV6-2 or TRBV6-3 and TRBJ1-5, with D unclear. V was trimmed by 0 bases and J by 2 bases, leaving 8 bases between them. The CDR3 runs to 15 residues. Germline loops: CDR1 MNHEY, CDR2 SVGEGT. The CDR3, as DNA: TGTGCCAGCAGTTACTCGTTCGGACGCAATCAGCCCCAGCATTTT. It codes for CASSYSFGRNQPQHF.

The genes are TRBV7-3 and TRBJ2-3; D might be TRBD2 (6 bases). Trimming took 2 bases from V and 2 from J, leaving 17 bases between them. From germline, CDR1 is SGHTA and CDR2 FQGTGA. The CDR3 totals 17 residues. The CDR3 reads CASSLGSSVYSTDTQYF. The CDR3 DNA follows: TGTGCCAGCAGCTTAGGTTCTAGCGTGTATTCCACAGATACGCAGTATTTT.

The V gene is TRBV5-5, the J gene TRBJ2-3; D is perhaps TRBD1 or TRBD2 (7 bases each). This CDR3 contains 14 residues. Per the germline V gene, CDR1 is SGHKS and CDR2 is YYEKEE (reference sequence). V was cut by 4 bases and J by 10 bases, with 19 bases left in between. This CDR3 is CASSHWEGAGAQYF. The CDR3 region has the DNA TGTGCCAGCAGCCACTGGGAGGGGGCAGGTGCGCAGTATTTT.

With respect to this clone: A junction boundary mismatches the germline segment, possibly from a read error. The chain carries TRBV19 and TRBJ1-5; a weak D match, TRBD1 (5 bases). Germline CDR1 is LNHDA and CDR2 is SQIVND (reference sequence). The CDR3 is 13 amino acids. In nucleotides, the CDR3 is TGTGCCAGTAGGATAGACAGAGATCAGCCCCAGCATTTT. This translates into CASRIDRDQPQHF.

The chain links TRBV24-1 to TRBJ2-3; D gene uncertain. The germline CDR1 and CDR2 sequences are KGHDR and SFDVKD. The CDR3 is 14 residues long. The V end lost 3 bases, the J end lost 9 bases, and 15 bases lay between the germline ends. The CDR3 protein is CATSDPRRSSTQYF. In DNA, the CDR3 is TGTGCCACCAGTGATCCCCGACGTAGCTCAACGCAGTATTTT.

V usage is TRBV9 and J usage is TRBJ2-7; D may correspond to TRBD1 or TRBD2 (5 bases each). This CDR3 comprises 15 residues. CDR1 and CDR2 from the germline V gene are SGDLS and YYNGEE. V lost 0 bases to trimming and J lost 2 bases, with 12 bases between them. In DNA, the CDR3 is TGTGCCAGCAGCGTAGCTGGGGACGCCCCCTACGAGCAGTACGTC. It codes for CASSVAGDAPYEQYV.

The chain uses TRBV4-2 and TRBJ2-1, with TRBD2 identical over 10 bases. With V trimmed by 0 bases and J by 9 bases, 8 bases remained unmatched. Germline V gene sequence: CDR1 LGHNA, CDR2 YNFKEQ. The CDR3 has 16 amino acids. CDR3 nucleotides: TGTGCCAGCAGCCAAGATCGATCAGCGGGGGGGCGTGAGCAGTTCTTC. It encodes CASSQDRSAGGREQFF.

J is TRBJ1-2 and V is TRBV6-6; D is ambiguous. Trimming left V 4 bases short and J 5 bases short, with 14 bases between. The length of the CDR3 is 14 residues. CDR1 is MNHNY and CDR2 is SVGAGI in the germline V gene (reference sequence). The CDR3 here is CASSSLGVGYGYTF. The CDR3 DNA sequence: TGTGCCAGCAGTTCCCTCGGAGTGGGTTATGGCTACACCTTC.

The V call is TRBV7-6, the J call TRBJ1-6; 9 bases are a match to TRBD1. Germline assignment: CDR1 SGHVS and CDR2 FNYEAQ. This CDR3 has 17 amino acids. V gave up 5 bases and J gave up 7 bases; unmatched junction bases: 12. CDR3 sequence (DNA): TGTGCCAGCAGCGCCACCGGGACAGGGAGATGGAATTCACCCCTCCACTTT. As protein: CASSATGTGRWNSPLHF.

V is TRBV11-2 and J is TRBJ2-7; TRBD1 matches 9 bases. V shed 2 bases, J shed 3 bases, and the junction held 8 bases outside the gene matches. Germline V gene data show CDR1 as SGHAT and CDR2 as FQNNGV. The CDR3 runs to 16 residues. DNA of the CDR3: TGTGCCAGCAGCTTATGGGACAGGGCCAGGATCTACGAGCAGTACGTC. This gives the protein CASSLWDRARIYEQYV.

The chain has TRBV9 and TRBJ1-5; the D gene is possibly TRBD1 (6 bases). This CDR3 region has 15 residues. Germline CDR1 reads SGDLS; CDR2 reads YYNGEE. The V end was cut by 3 bases, the J end by 6 bases, with 16 bases between. The CDR3 here is CASSAGGGAFQPQHF. DNA for the CDR3: TGTGCCAGCAGCGCCGGAGGGGGGGCTTTTCAGCCCCAGCATTTT. Looking up the rest from reference TRBV9 and TRBJ1-5 gives the full variable domain: DSGVTQTPKHLITATGQRVTLRCSPRSGDLSVYWYQQSLDQGLQFLIQYYNGEERAKGNILERFSAQQFPDLHSELNLSSLELGDSALYFCASSAGGGAFQPQHFGDGTRLSIL.

Only a few counts were recorded for this clone. The chain links TRBV4-3 to TRBJ1-1; no firm D call. V was clipped by 2 bases and J by 5 bases, with 9 bases between them. Germline V gene lookup returns CDR1 LGHNA and CDR2 YSLEER. This CDR3 spans 13 amino acids. CDR3 sequence: CASSQSPWTEAFF. In nucleotides, the CDR3 is TGCGCCAGCAGCCAATCCCCGTGGACTGAAGCTTTCTTT.

This chain connects TRBV19 to TRBJ1-5, with D possibly matching TRBD1 (5 bases). V shed 7 bases and J shed 4 bases, with 14 bases lying between them. CDR3 size: 14 residues. Germline CDR1 and CDR2: LNHDA and SQIVND (reference sequence). The CDR3 reads CASNLGRSNQPQHF. CDR3 nucleotides: TGTGCCAGTAACCTGGGACGGTCAAATCAGCCCCAGCATTTT.

This clone turned up a few times. The J gene is TRBJ1-2, the V gene TRBV5-1; 8 bases are a match to TRBD1. The length of the CDR3 is 15 residues. Germline-derived CDR1 and CDR2 are SGHRS and YFSETQ. Trimming took 1 base from V and 3 from J; bases not matched to a gene: 5. The CDR3 sequence is CASSLSQGAHYGYTF. DNA for the CDR3: TGCGCCAGCAGCTTGTCTCAGGGGGCCCACTATGGCTACACCTTC.

This rearrangement joins TRBV7-9 to TRBJ1-2; no clear D. Germline V gene lookup returns CDR1 SEHNR and CDR2 FQNEAQ (reference sequence). V lost 3 bases to trimming and J lost 4 bases, with 6 bases between them. The CDR3 has 12 amino acids. CDR3 sequence reads: CASSLNLYGYTF. Written as DNA, the CDR3 is TGTGCCAGCAGCTTGAATCTCTATGGCTACACCTTC. Full variable domain (missing parts from reference TRBV7-9 and TRBJ1-2): DTGVSQNPRHKITKRGQNVTFRCDPISEHNRLYWYRQTLGQGPEFLTYFQNEAQLEKSRLLSDRFSAERPKGSFSTLEIQRTEQGDSAMYLCASSLNLYGYTFGSGTRLTVV.

The chain carries TRBV4-2 and TRBJ2-4; 14 nucleotides agree with TRBD2. V gave up 0 bases and J gave up 0 bases; unmatched junction bases: 4. Looked up from germline, CDR1 is LGHNA and CDR2 is YNFKEQ. The CDR3 is 19 residues long. CDR3 residues: CASSQEGTSGGLAKNIQYF. CDR3 in DNA: TGTGCCAGCAGCCAAGAAGGGACTAGCGGGGGCCTAGCCAAAAACATTCAGTACTTC.

V and J are TRBV7-8 and TRBJ1-5; D is possibly TRBD1 (6 bases). CDR1 is SGHVS, CDR2 FQNEAQ, per germline. This CDR3 is built from 16 residues. V lost 7 bases to trimming and J lost 4 bases, with 20 bases between them. The CDR3 loop is CASTLDSRGTNQPQHF. CDR3 bases: TGTGCCAGCACCCTAGACAGCAGGGGAACGAATCAGCCCCAGCATTTT.